The 31 T cell receptor beta chains presented below share a single source sample, sequenced in a study of cytomegalovirus exposure and HLA in healthy donors (TCRdb year 2017). Libraries were prepared through the immunoSEQ multiplex PCR assay. The multiplex PCR relied on a mix of 60 forward primers for TCR Vbeta segments and 13 reverse primers for TCR Jbeta segments. This immuneACCESS table, as held by TCRdb, lists in-frame sequences with V and J called but not all clones. Of the missing ones, under half trace to an unresolved V gene in checked studies; the others have no known cause. The sample table holds over 100,000 clones. Of the sample, approximately 1.6% falls within the top ten clones. The specimen was PBMCs. These TCRs come from a woman aged 40 to 50 in good health and CMV-seropositive.

The J gene is TRBJ2-7, the V gene TRBV11-2; perhaps TRBD1 as D (6 bases). Between the trimmed V and J ends, which lost 6 bases and 5 bases, there was a span of 14 bases. This CDR3 contains 13 residues. The germline V gene has CDR1 SGHAT and CDR2 FQNNGV. CDR3 sequence (DNA): TGTGCCAGCAGGCAAACAGGGTACCACGAGCAGTACTTC. Amino acid sequence: CASRQTGYHEQYF.

In DNA form, the CDR3 reads TGTGCCAGCAGCCCGACAGGGCCTGGCGGCTACACCTTC. The encoded protein is CASSPTGPGGYTF. The chain links TRBV7-2 to TRBJ1-2, with 7 bases that match TRBD1. Per the germline V gene, CDR1 is SGHTA and CDR2 is FQGNSA. The CDR3 covers 13 residues. Trimming removed 5 bases from V and 8 bases from J; junction bases left unmatched: 8.

The chain uses TRBV9 and TRBJ2-7; 7 nucleotides match TRBD1. The CDR3 sequence is 14 residues long. Germline CDR1 reads SGDLS; CDR2 reads YYNGEE. The J segment lost 0 bases and the V segment lost 4 bases, leaving 4 bases of the junction unmatched. This CDR3 is CASSSRDSSYEQYF. The CDR3 DNA reads as TGTGCCAGCAGCTCCCGGGACAGCTCCTACGAGCAGTACTTC.

The chain carries TRBV6-1 and TRBJ1-5; 7 bases line up with TRBD1. Germline-derived CDR1 and CDR2 are MNHNS and SASEGT. This CDR3 comprises 14 residues. J lost 3 bases, V lost 6 bases, and 5 bases had no gene match. The CDR3 region is CASRGDSYNQPQHF. In nucleotides, the CDR3 is TGTGCCAGCAGAGGGGACAGCTACAATCAGCCCCAGCATTTT.

The chain recombines TRBV30 with TRBJ1-4; possibly TRBD1 for D (5 bases). Germline CDR1 reads GTSNPN; CDR2 reads SVGIG (reference sequence). This CDR3 is 14 amino acids long. Trimming cost V 7 bases and J 0 bases, with 12 bases left between them. The CDR3 region is CAYGHSPTNEKLFF. In DNA form, the CDR3 reads TGTGCCTATGGACACTCTCCAACTAATGAAAAACTGTTTTTT.

This chain connects TRBV19 to TRBJ2-2, with 10 bases aligning to TRBD1. Germline CDR1 and CDR2: LNHDA and SQIVND (reference sequence). The CDR3 has 17 amino acids. With 2 bases clipped from V and 5 bases from J, the junction kept 8 bases outside the gene matches. CDR3 in amino acids: CASSIMGQGYDTGELFF. The CDR3 nucleotides are TGTGCCAGTAGTATAATGGGACAGGGGTACGATACCGGGGAGCTGTTTTTT.

The genes are TRBV29-1 and TRBJ2-7; D call uncertain. Germline lookup yields CDR1 SQVTM and CDR2 ANQGSEA. This CDR3 region has 13 residues. Trimming left V 0 bases short and J 0 bases short, with 6 bases between. The CDR3 region is CSVEDGSSYEQYF. In DNA, the CDR3 is TGCAGCGTTGAAGATGGCAGCTCCTACGAGCAGTACTTC.

The J gene is TRBJ2-7, the V gene TRBV16, with TRBD2 as a possible D gene (5 bases). CDR3 length equals 17 residues. The germline V and J ends were trimmed by 2 bases and 5 bases, with 22 bases remaining between them. Germline CDR1 KGHSY, CDR2 FQNENV. In nucleotides, the CDR3 is TGTGCCAGCAGCCAACGGAGTATCGGACTGCCCGAGAACGAGCAGTACTTC. Amino acid sequence: CASSQRSIGLPENEQYF.

V and J are TRBV5-1 and TRBJ2-3; D uncertain. The germline gives CDR1 SGHRS, CDR2 YFSETQ. This CDR3 is 12 amino acids long. Trimming removed 4 bases from V and 5 bases from J, with 8 bases in between. The CDR3 DNA follows: TGCGCCAGCAGCCCCTACGGAGATACGCAGTATTTT. It is translated as CASSPYGDTQYF.

The gene calls are TRBV7-8 and TRBJ2-1; TRBD2 matches 10 bases. Trimming cost V 3 bases and J 6 bases; bases outside gene matches: 8. In germline, CDR1 is SGHVS, CDR2 FQNEAQ. The CDR3 extends over 16 amino acids. CDR3 loop: CASSLVSGRLSNEQFF. The CDR3, as DNA: TGTGCCAGCAGCTTGGTTAGCGGGAGGCTCTCCAATGAGCAGTTCTTC.

The chain couples TRBV2 to TRBJ2-3; 9 nucleotides line up with TRBD1. CDR3 size: 15 residues. Germline CDR1 SNHLY, CDR2 FYNNEI. J gave up 2 bases and V 4 bases, and 4 bases lay outside the gene matches. The CDR3 DNA reads as TGTGCCAGCAGTGGTACAGGGGGCGACACAGATACGCAGTATTTT. It specifies CASSGTGGDTDTQYF. The full variable domain, its missing parts supplied by reference TRBV2 and TRBJ2-3, is EPEVTQTPSHQVTQMGQEVILRCVPISNHLYFYWYRQILGQKVEFLVSFYNNEISEKSEIFDDQFSVERPDGSNFTLKIRSTKLEDSAMYFCASSGTGGDTDTQYFGPGTRLTVL.

The genes are TRBV7-2 and TRBJ2-7, with D possibly matching TRBD2 (6 bases). Trimming took 3 bases from V and 2 from J, leaving 11 bases between them. There are 14 residues in the CDR3. Germline V CDR1 and CDR2: SGHTA, FQGNSA. The DNA of the CDR3 is TGTGCCAGCAGCTTTGCTAGCGCTACCTACGAGCAGTACTTC. Its translation: CASSFASATYEQYF.

The chain uses TRBV4-1 and TRBJ2-3, with D possibly being TRBD2 (6 bases). The V and J ends lost 3 bases and 2 bases respectively, with 9 bases between them. Germline CDR1 is MGHRA and CDR2 is YSYEKL. CDR3 size: 14 residues. The CDR3 DNA reads as TGCGCCAGCAGCCACCGGGACTCCACAGATACGCAGTATTTT. The encoded protein is CASSHRDSTDTQYF.

The genes are TRBV19 and TRBJ2-3, with D perhaps matching TRBD1 (6 bases). Germline V gene sequence: CDR1 LNHDA, CDR2 SQIVND (reference sequence). The V end lost 8 bases, the J end lost 3 bases, and 18 bases lay between the germline ends. The CDR3 runs to 15 residues. The CDR3 DNA reads TGTGCCAGTGGGCGTGGACGGGACAAAACAGATACGCAGTATTTT. Its translation is CASGRGRDKTDTQYF.

Concerning this clone: A read error is likely, as this CDR3 ends without the conserved phenylalanine or tryptophan. V usage is TRBV6-5 and J usage is TRBJ2-7, with TRBD1 as a possible D gene (7 bases). V gave up 6 bases and J gave up 7 bases, with 19 bases separating them. The CDR3 has 14 amino acids. CDR1 is MNHEY, CDR2 SVGAGI, per germline. CDR3 residues: CASRRTGSEGEQYL. The CDR3 DNA reads TGTGCCAGCAGGAGGACAGGATCGGAGGGGGAGCAGTACCTC.

The chain has TRBV6-5 and TRBJ2-5; 8 bases match TRBD1. V dropped 2 bases and J dropped 1; count of bases not matched to a gene: 6. This CDR3 comprises 16 residues. Looked up from germline, CDR1 is MNHEY and CDR2 is SVGAGI. Here the CDR3 DNA reads TGTGCCAGCAGTTACCAAAGGACAGGGTTCCAAGAGACCCAGTACTTC. Translated, it gives CASSYQRTGFQETQYF.

This sequence joins TRBV2 and TRBJ1-6; 9 bases fit TRBD1. J was trimmed by 10 bases and V by 8 bases; bases with no gene match: 6. CDR3 length: 13 residues. The germline V gene has CDR1 SNHLY and CDR2 FYNNEI. This CDR3 is CASETGGNSPLHF. In nucleotides, the CDR3 is TGTGCCAGCGAGACAGGGGGTAACTCACCCCTCCACTTT.

This chain links TRBV2 with TRBJ2-1; 13 bases line up with TRBD2. This CDR3 is 15 amino acids long. Germline CDR1 is SNHLY and CDR2 is FYNNEI. Trimming at V came to 2 bases and at J to 6 bases, leaving 1 base not matched to a gene. The CDR3 loop is CASSERLAGGNEQFF. As DNA, the CDR3 is TGTGCCAGCAGTGAAAGACTAGCGGGAGGCAATGAGCAGTTCTTC.

The chain combines TRBV4-1 with TRBJ2-3; 11 nucleotides match TRBD2. The ends lost 4 bases at V and 4 bases at J; junction bases unmatched: 7. The germline gives CDR1 MGHRA, CDR2 YSYEKL. The CDR3 covers 16 residues. The CDR3 region is CASSLPTSGSADTQYF. The CDR3 DNA sequence: TGCGCCAGCAGCCTACCAACTAGCGGGAGCGCAGATACGCAGTATTTT.

The chain recombines TRBV6-1 with TRBJ2-7; TRBD2 matches 8 bases. The ends lost 6 bases at V and 3 bases at J; junction bases unmatched: 1. The CDR3 spans 12 residues. The germline V gene encodes CDR1 MNHNS and CDR2 SASEGT. The CDR3 loop is CASSAGGYEQYF. In DNA form, the CDR3 reads TGTGCCAGCAGCGCGGGGGGCTACGAGCAGTACTTC.

The chain has TRBV5-1 and TRBJ2-3, with 9 bases identical to TRBD1. CDR1 and CDR2 (germline): SGHRS, YFSETQ. The trim removed 2 bases at V and 4 bases at J, leaving 5 bases unmatched. This CDR3 is 15 amino acids long. The CDR3 sequence: CASSLQGAMADTQYF. CDR3 bases: TGCGCCAGCAGCTTACAGGGGGCGATGGCAGATACGCAGTATTTT.

The chain employs TRBV13 and TRBJ1-1; weak D call: TRBD1 (6 bases). Germline loops: CDR1 PRHDT, CDR2 FYEKMQ (reference sequence). This CDR3 is 13 amino acids long. Trimming left V 5 bases short and J 4 bases short, with 11 bases between. The CDR3 region has the DNA TGTGCCAGCAGCCCCCAGACAGGCACTGAAGCTTTCTTT. Its protein is CASSPQTGTEAFF.

This chain uses TRBV11-2 with TRBJ2-5; D call uncertain. Germline assignment: CDR1 SGHAT and CDR2 FQNNGV. This CDR3 has 14 amino acids. Trimming took 5 bases from V and 5 from J, leaving 15 bases between them. The CDR3 region is CASSTLLSHETQYF. In nucleotides, the CDR3 is TGTGCCAGCAGCACCCTACTTAGCCACGAGACCCAGTACTTC.

This chain uses TRBV7-6 with TRBJ1-4, with 11 nucleotides matching TRBD1. CDR1 and CDR2 (germline): SGHVS, FNYEAQ. The CDR3 sequence is 15 residues long. The ends lost 5 bases at V and 8 bases at J; junction bases unmatched: 7. The CDR3 region is CASSVGTGGGEKLFF. CDR3 in DNA: TGTGCCAGCAGCGTAGGGACAGGGGGTGGAGAAAAACTGTTTTTT.

CDR3 bases: TGTGCCACCAGGCGAGAGCACGACACCGGGGAGCTGTTTTTT. It translates to CATRREHDTGELFF. V is TRBV6-4 and J is TRBJ2-2; no definite D call. V was cut by 10 bases and J by 3 bases, with 15 bases left in between. Germline V lookup: CDR1 MRHNA, CDR2 SNTAGT. This CDR3 comprises 14 residues.

The chain uses TRBV6-4 and TRBJ2-7, with a tentative D call TRBD2 (5 bases). The CDR3 is 11 amino acids. V lost 9 bases, J lost 5 bases, and 11 bases lay in between. Germline values: CDR1 MRHNA, CDR2 SNTAGT. CDR3: CARSSGNEQYF. The DNA of the CDR3 is TGTGCCAGGTCGAGCGGAAACGAGCAGTACTTC.

The chain is built from TRBV2 and TRBJ1-2; 10 nucleotides line up with TRBD1. Germline V gene sequence: CDR1 SNHLY, CDR2 FYNNEI. CDR3 length: 13 amino acids. Trimming cost V 8 bases and J 8 bases; bases outside gene matches: 8. The CDR3 loop is CASPRQGARGYTF. The CDR3 DNA reads TGTGCCAGCCCCCGACAGGGGGCGAGGGGCTACACCTTC.

This rearrangement joins TRBV28 to TRBJ1-2; 8 bases are shared with TRBD1. Germline V gene lookup returns CDR1 MDHEN and CDR2 SYDVKM. The CDR3 consists of 13 residues. After removal of 7 bases from V and 8 bases from J, the junction contained 9 bases not matched to a gene. The CDR3 loop reads CASILTGARGYTF. As DNA, the CDR3 is TGTGCCAGCATCCTGACAGGGGCCCGAGGCTACACCTTC.

The V call is TRBV18, the J call TRBJ2-3, with D possibly being TRBD2 (5 bases). Trimming removed 3 bases from V and 3 bases from J, with 7 bases in between. Germline CDR1 is KGHSH and CDR2 is LQKENI. This CDR3 is built from 13 residues. CDR3 DNA sequence: TGTGCCAGCTCACCGAGGGAGACAGATACGCAGTATTTT. It is translated as CASSPRETDTQYF. Complete variable domain (other parts from reference TRBV18 and TRBJ2-3): NAGVMQNPRHLVRRRGQEARLRCSPMKGHSHVYWYRQLPEEGLKFMVYLQKENIIDESGMPKERFSAEFPKEGPSILRIQQVVRGDSAAYFCASSPRETDTQYFGPGTRLTVL.

As concerns this clone: One junction end disagrees with the germline gene, perhaps due to a read error. The chain's CDR3 is CASSLGTETYNEQFF. CDR3 coding DNA: TGTGCTAGCAGCCTCGGGACAGAGACCTACAATGAGCAGTTCTTC. The chain employs TRBV7-7 and TRBJ2-1, with TRBD1 matching over 7 bases. Germline-derived CDR1 and CDR2 are SSHAT and FNYEAQ (reference sequence). CDR3 length: 15 amino acids.

The chain recombines TRBV4-1 with TRBJ2-7; 7 nucleotides align to TRBD2. The CDR3 is 13 amino acids. Germline V CDR1 and CDR2: MGHRA, YSYEKL. The trim removed 5 bases at V and 2 bases at J, leaving 3 bases unmatched. The CDR3 region has the DNA TGCGCCAGCAGCACCGGGACTACCTACGAGCAGTACTTC. Translating it yields CASSTGTTYEQYF.